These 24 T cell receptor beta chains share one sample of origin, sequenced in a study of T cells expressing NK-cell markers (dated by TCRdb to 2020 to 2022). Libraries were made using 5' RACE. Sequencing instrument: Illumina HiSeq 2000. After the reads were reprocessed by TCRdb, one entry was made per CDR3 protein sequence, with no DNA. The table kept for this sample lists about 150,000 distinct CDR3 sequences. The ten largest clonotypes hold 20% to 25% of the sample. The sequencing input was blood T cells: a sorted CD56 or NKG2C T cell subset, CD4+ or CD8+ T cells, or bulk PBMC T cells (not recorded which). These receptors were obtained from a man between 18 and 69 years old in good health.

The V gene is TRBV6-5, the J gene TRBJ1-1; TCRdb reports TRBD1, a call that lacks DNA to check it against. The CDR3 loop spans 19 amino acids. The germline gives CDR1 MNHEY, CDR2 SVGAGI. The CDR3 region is CASSSTGGPSGIMNTEAFF.

The CDR3 here is CASSHTTGPNEKLFF. V is TRBV5-4 and J is TRBJ1-4; TCRdb outputs TRBD1, but without DNA this stays unchecked. Germline CDR1 reads SGHNT; CDR2 reads YYREEE (reference sequence). The CDR3 has 15 amino acids.

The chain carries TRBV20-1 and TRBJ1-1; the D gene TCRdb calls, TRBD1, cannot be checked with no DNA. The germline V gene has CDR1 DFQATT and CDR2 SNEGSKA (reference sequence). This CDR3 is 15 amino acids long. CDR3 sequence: CSARDGDSLNTEAFF.

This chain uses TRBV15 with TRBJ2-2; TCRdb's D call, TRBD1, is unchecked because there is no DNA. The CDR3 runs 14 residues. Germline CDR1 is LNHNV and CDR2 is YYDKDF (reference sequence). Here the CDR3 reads CATSRLAGEGELFF.

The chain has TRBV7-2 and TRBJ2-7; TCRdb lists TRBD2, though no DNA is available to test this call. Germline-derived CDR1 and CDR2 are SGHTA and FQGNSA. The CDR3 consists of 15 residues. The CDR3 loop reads CASSYSGTSGHEQYF. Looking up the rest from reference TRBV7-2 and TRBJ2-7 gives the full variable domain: GAGVSQSPSNKVTEKGKDVELRCDPISGHTALYWYRQSLGQGLEFLIYFQGNSAPDKSGLPSDRFSAERTGGSVSTLTIQRTQQEDSAVYLCASSYSGTSGHEQYFGPGTRLTVT.

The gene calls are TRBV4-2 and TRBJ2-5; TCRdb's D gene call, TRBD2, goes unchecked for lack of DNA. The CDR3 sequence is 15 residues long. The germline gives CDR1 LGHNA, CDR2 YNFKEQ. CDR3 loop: CASSQEESSQETQYF.

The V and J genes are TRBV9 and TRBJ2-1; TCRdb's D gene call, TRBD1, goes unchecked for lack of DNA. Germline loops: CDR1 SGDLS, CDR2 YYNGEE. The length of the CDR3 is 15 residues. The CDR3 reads CASSQSGTGPNEQFF.

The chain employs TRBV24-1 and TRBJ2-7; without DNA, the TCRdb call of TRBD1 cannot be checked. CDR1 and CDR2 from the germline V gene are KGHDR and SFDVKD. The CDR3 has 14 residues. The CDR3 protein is CATSDLLFGGEQYF.

The CDR3 loop reads CASRNTGGLSGYTF. The genes are TRBV27 and TRBJ1-2; with no DNA, the TCRdb D assignment of TRBD1 cannot be verified. Per the germline V gene, CDR1 is MNHEY and CDR2 is SMNVEV (reference sequence). There are 14 residues in the CDR3.

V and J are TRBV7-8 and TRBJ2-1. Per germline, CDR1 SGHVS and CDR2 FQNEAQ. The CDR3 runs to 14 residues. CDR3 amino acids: CASSLGGSKDEQFF.

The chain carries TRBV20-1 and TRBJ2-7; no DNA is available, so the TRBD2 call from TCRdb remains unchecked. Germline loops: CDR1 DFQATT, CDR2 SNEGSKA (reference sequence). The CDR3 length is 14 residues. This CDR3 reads CSARDGGLDYEQYF.

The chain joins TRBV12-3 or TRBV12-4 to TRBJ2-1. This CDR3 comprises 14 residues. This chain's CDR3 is CASTDPTSYNEQFF.

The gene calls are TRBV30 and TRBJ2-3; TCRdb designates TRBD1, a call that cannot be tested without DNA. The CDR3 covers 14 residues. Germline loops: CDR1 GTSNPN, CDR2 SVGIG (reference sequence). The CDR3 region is CAWSPGLSTDTQYF. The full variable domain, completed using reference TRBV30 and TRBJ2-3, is SQTIHQWPATLVQPVGSPLSLECTVEGTSNPNLYWYRQAAGRGLQLLFYSVGIGQISSEVPQNLSASRPQDRQFILSSKKLLLSDSGFYLCAWSPGLSTDTQYFGPGTRLTVL.

CDR3: CASSNNYGYTF. This sequence joins TRBV6-1 and TRBJ1-2. The CDR3 consists of 11 residues. The V gene's germline CDR1 is MNHNS and CDR2 SASEGT.

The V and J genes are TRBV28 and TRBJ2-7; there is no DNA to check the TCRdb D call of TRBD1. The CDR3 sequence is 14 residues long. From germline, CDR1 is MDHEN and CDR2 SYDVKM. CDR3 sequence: CASRDREGYYEQYF.

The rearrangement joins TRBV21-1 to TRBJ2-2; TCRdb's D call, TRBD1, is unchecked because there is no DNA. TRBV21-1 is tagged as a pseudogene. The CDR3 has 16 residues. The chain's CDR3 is CASSNGGQSNTGELFF.

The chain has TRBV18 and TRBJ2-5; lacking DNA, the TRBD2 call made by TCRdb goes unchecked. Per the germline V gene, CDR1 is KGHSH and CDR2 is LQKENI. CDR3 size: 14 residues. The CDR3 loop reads CASSRAQGWETQYF.

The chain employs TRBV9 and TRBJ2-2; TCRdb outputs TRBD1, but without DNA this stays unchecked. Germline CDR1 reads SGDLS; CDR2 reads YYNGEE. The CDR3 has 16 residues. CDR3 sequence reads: CASSVDGRVLTGELFF.

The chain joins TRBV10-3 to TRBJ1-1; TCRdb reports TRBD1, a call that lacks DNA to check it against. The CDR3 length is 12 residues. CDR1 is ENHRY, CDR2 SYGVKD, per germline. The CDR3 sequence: CAISADRAEAFF.

The CDR3 here is CAISDGTGVGNQPQHF. This chain joins TRBV10-3 and TRBJ1-5. The CDR3 runs 16 residues. CDR1 is ENHRY, CDR2 SYGVKD, per germline.

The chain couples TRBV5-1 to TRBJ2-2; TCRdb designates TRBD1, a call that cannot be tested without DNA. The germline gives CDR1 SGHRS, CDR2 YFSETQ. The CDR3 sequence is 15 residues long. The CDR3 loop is CASSPTRTGTGELFF.

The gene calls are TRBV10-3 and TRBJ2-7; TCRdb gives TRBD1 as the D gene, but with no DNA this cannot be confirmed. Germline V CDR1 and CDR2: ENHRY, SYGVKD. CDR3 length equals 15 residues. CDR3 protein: CAISDRDSGLYEQYF.

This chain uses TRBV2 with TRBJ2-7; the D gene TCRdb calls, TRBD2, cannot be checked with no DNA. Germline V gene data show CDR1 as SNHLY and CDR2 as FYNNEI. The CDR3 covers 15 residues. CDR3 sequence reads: CASYPLAGGAYEQYF.

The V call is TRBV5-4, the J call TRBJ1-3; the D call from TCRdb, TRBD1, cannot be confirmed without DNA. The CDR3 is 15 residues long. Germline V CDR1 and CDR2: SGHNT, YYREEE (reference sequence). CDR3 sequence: CASSPGQGSGNTIYF.